A selection of T cell receptor beta chains follows, all from one sample in a study of cytomegalovirus exposure and HLA in healthy donors. Repertoires were generated with immunoSEQ multiplex PCR, while TCRdb's copy carries only in-frame clones and drops some. This table holds about 80,000 clones, approximately 67% found once. The sequencing input was PBMCs. The source is a male donor in good health and CMV-seropositive. CDR3s include the opening cysteine and the closing phenylalanine or tryptophan. D genes are given only for firm matches. Clone size is stated in some rows and not others, as once, few, many or a class when expanded.

d_gene: TRBD2
abundance: NA
v_gene: TRBV6-5
j_gene: TRBJ2-7
CDR3nt: TGTGCCAGCGGGACTAGCGGGACCTACGAGCAGTACTTC
CDR3aa: CASGTSGTYEQYF

d_gene: NA
abundance: NA
v_gene: TRBV28
j_gene: TRBJ2-7
CDR3nt: TGTGCCAGCACCCCTTTTCCTAGCGACTCCTACGAGCAGTACTTC
CDR3aa: CASTPFPSDSYEQYF

d_gene: NA
abundance: NA
v_gene: TRBV27
j_gene: TRBJ2-1
CDR3nt: TGTGCCAGCAGTTTAGCGGACTACTCCTACAATGAGCAGTTCTTC
CDR3aa: CASSLADYSYNEQFF

d_gene: TRBD1
abundance: NA
v_gene: TRBV7-9
j_gene: TRBJ2-7
CDR3nt: TGTGCCAGCAGCTCCCGGGGACAGACTGCCAACTACGAGCAGTACTTC
CDR3aa: CASSSRGQTANYEQYF

d_gene: TRBD1
abundance: NA
v_gene: TRBV30
j_gene: TRBJ1-4
CDR3nt: TGTGCCGTGCCGGGACAGGGCGATACCCAAAAACCGGGTGAAAAACTGTTTTTT
CDR3aa: CAVPGQGDTQKPGEKLFF

d_gene: NA
abundance: NA
v_gene: TRBV4-1
j_gene: TRBJ1-4
CDR3nt: TGCGCCAGCAGCCAAGATCAGGGTGCAACTAATGAAAAACTGTTTTTT
CDR3aa: CASSQDQGATNEKLFF

d_gene: TRBD2
abundance: NA
v_gene: TRBV7-3
j_gene: TRBJ2-1
CDR3nt: TGTGCCAGCAGTCCATTCCCTCGACTAGCGGGGGTTTACAATGAGCAGTTCTTC
CDR3aa: CASSPFPRLAGVYNEQFF

d_gene: TRBD1
abundance: few
v_gene: TRBV27
j_gene: TRBJ2-7
CDR3nt: TGTGCCAGCAGTCTCAGGGGGCAGGGGCAGTACTTC
CDR3aa: CASSLRGQGQYF

d_gene: NA
abundance: NA
v_gene: TRBV4-3
j_gene: TRBJ1-5
CDR3nt: TGCGCCAGCAGCCAAGAAATAGGGGGACGGAATCAGCCCCAGCATTTT
CDR3aa: CASSQEIGGRNQPQHF

d_gene: NA
abundance: NA
v_gene: TRBV11-2
j_gene: TRBJ1-1
CDR3nt: TGTGCCAGCAGCTTCCAGACAGGGAACACTGAAGCTTTCTTT
CDR3aa: CASSFQTGNTEAFF

d_gene: NA
abundance: few
v_gene: TRBV5-4
j_gene: TRBJ2-7
CDR3nt: TGTGCCAGCAGCTTGGCGGAGGGAGCCTACGAGCAGTACTTC
CDR3aa: CASSLAEGAYEQYF

d_gene: TRBD1
abundance: once
v_gene: TRBV15
j_gene: TRBJ1-2
CDR3nt: TGTGCCACCAGCTCTGGACAGGGAAATAACTATGGCTACACCTTC
CDR3aa: CATSSGQGNNYGYTF

d_gene: NA
abundance: NA
v_gene: TRBV6-5
j_gene: TRBJ1-5
CDR3nt: TGTGCCAGCAGACCCCAGGGTAGGAGCAATCAGCCCCAGCATTTT
CDR3aa: CASRPQGRSNQPQHF

d_gene: NA
abundance: NA
v_gene: TRBV6-4
j_gene: TRBJ2-2
CDR3nt: TGTGCCAGCAGTGACTTGCCCGGGGGGGAGCTGTTTTTT
CDR3aa: CASSDLPGGELFF

d_gene: NA
abundance: once
v_gene: TRBV6-6
j_gene: TRBJ1-1
CDR3nt: TGTGCCAGCAGTCCACCGGGGATGAACACTGAAGCTTTCTTT
CDR3aa: CASSPPGMNTEAFF

d_gene: TRBD1
abundance: few
v_gene: TRBV30
j_gene: TRBJ2-1
CDR3nt: TGTGCCTGGAAAAGGACAGGCCACAATGAGCAGTTCTTC
CDR3aa: CAWKRTGHNEQFF

d_gene: TRBD1
abundance: NA
v_gene: TRBV9
j_gene: TRBJ2-2
CDR3nt: TGTGCCAGCAGTTCCATGGGAGGGGGACAGGGTAGTGCCGGGGAGCTGTTTTTT
CDR3aa: CASSSMGGGQGSAGELFF

d_gene: NA
abundance: NA
v_gene: TRBV13
j_gene: TRBJ2-7
CDR3nt: TGTGCCAGCAGCCCTGCGTGGGGGGTCTACGAGCAGTACTTC
CDR3aa: CASSPAWGVYEQYF

d_gene: TRBD2
abundance: NA
v_gene: TRBV15
j_gene: TRBJ2-1
CDR3nt: TGTGCCACCAGCAGAGGCGGAGTAGCGGGAGTGAAGGGCAATGAGCAGTTCTTC
CDR3aa: CATSRGGVAGVKGNEQFF

d_gene: NA
abundance: NA
v_gene: TRBV7-3
j_gene: TRBJ2-3
CDR3nt: TGTGCCAGCAGCTTCGGAGGAGATACGCAGTATTTT
CDR3aa: CASSFGGDTQYF

d_gene: TRBD1
abundance: few
v_gene: TRBV6-5
j_gene: TRBJ1-1
CDR3nt: TGTGCCAGCACCGTCGACAGGGCATTGAACACTGAAGCTTTCTTT
CDR3aa: CASTVDRALNTEAFF

d_gene: TRBD1
abundance: NA
v_gene: TRBV6-7
j_gene: TRBJ1-5
CDR3nt: TGTGCCAGCACCGGGACAGCGCTCGAGCTTAATCAGCCCCAGCATTTT
CDR3aa: CASTGTALELNQPQHF

d_gene: NA
abundance: once
v_gene: TRBV9
j_gene: TRBJ1-1
CDR3nt: TGTGCCAGCAGCGTGTACGAGCTACAGGGCACTGAAGCTTTCTTT
CDR3aa: CASSVYELQGTEAFF

d_gene: NA
abundance: NA
v_gene: TRBV19
j_gene: TRBJ1-1
CDR3nt: TGTGCCAGTAGTCTCTCCAGCGCAATGAACACTGAAGCTTTCTTT
CDR3aa: CASSLSSAMNTEAFF

d_gene: NA
abundance: NA
v_gene: TRBV4-3
j_gene: TRBJ2-7
CDR3nt: TGCGCCAGCAGCCAGGAAGACGGGACTTCCTACGAGCAGTACTTC
CDR3aa: CASSQEDGTSYEQYF

d_gene: TRBD2
abundance: NA
v_gene: TRBV6-1
j_gene: TRBJ2-2
CDR3nt: TGTGCCAGCAGTGTTGAGCGGGGGGTTATAAACACCGGGGAGCTGTTTTTT
CDR3aa: CASSVERGVINTGELFF

d_gene: TRBD2
abundance: NA
v_gene: TRBV7-9
j_gene: TRBJ2-3
CDR3nt: TGTGCCAGCAGCCCCGTGGGGACTAGGGGCACAGATACGCAGTATTTT
CDR3aa: CASSPVGTRGTDTQYF

d_gene: NA
abundance: many
v_gene: TRBV28
j_gene: TRBJ1-2
CDR3nt: TGTGCCAGCAGCCCTACGAGCTATGGCTACACCTTC
CDR3aa: CASSPTSYGYTF

d_gene: TRBD1
abundance: once
v_gene: TRBV5-6
j_gene: TRBJ2-4
CDR3nt: TGTGCCAGCAGGGGGGACAGTATCAACATTCAGTACTTC
CDR3aa: CASRGDSINIQYF

d_gene: NA
abundance: NA
v_gene: TRBV7-9
j_gene: TRBJ1-5
CDR3nt: TGTGCCAGCAGCTTGGCCCCTAATCAGCCCCAGCATTTT
CDR3aa: CASSLAPNQPQHF

d_gene: NA
abundance: few
v_gene: TRBV27
j_gene: TRBJ1-5
CDR3nt: TGTGCCAGCAGTTTTATTTGGGGCCAGCCCCAGCATTTT
CDR3aa: CASSFIWGQPQHF

d_gene: NA
abundance: once
v_gene: TRBV5-1
j_gene: TRBJ1-5
CDR3nt: TGCGCCAGCAGCTCCCTTGAGAGCAATCAGCCCCAGCATTTT
CDR3aa: CASSSLESNQPQHF

d_gene: NA
abundance: once
v_gene: TRBV29-1
j_gene: TRBJ1-2
CDR3nt: TGCAGCGCCTTGACAGCAGCTAACTATGGCTACACCTTC
CDR3aa: CSALTAANYGYTF

d_gene: NA
abundance: few
v_gene: TRBV6-1
j_gene: TRBJ2-3
CDR3nt: TGTGCCAGCACAGGAACAGATACGCAGTATTTT
CDR3aa: CASTGTDTQYF

d_gene: NA
abundance: NA
v_gene: TRBV2
j_gene: TRBJ1-2
CDR3nt: TGTGCCAGCAGTGAAGCGCTCAGGGGCGATGGCTACACCTTC
CDR3aa: CASSEALRGDGYTF

d_gene: NA
abundance: NA
v_gene: TRBV6-6
j_gene: TRBJ2-2
CDR3nt: TGTGCCAGCATGAGGGGGTCCACCGGGGAGCTGTTTTTT
CDR3aa: CASMRGSTGELFF

d_gene: TRBD2
abundance: few
v_gene: TRBV5-1
j_gene: TRBJ2-5
CDR3nt: TGCGCCAGCAGCGGGGGGGGAGAGCTCCAAGAGACCCAGTACTTC
CDR3aa: CASSGGGELQETQYF

d_gene: NA
abundance: NA
v_gene: TRBV7-6
j_gene: TRBJ2-5
CDR3nt: TGTGCCAGCAGCTTAGAGGGGGGGGAAGAGACCCAGTACTTC
CDR3aa: CASSLEGGEETQYF

d_gene: TRBD1
abundance: NA
v_gene: TRBV19
j_gene: TRBJ2-7
CDR3nt: TGTGCCAGTAGCCCGACAGGGGTGCGCTACGAGCAGTACTTC
CDR3aa: CASSPTGVRYEQYF

d_gene: TRBD1
abundance: once
v_gene: TRBV10-1
j_gene: TRBJ2-2
CDR3nt: TGCGCCAGCAGTGAGTCCGGGACAGGGACTGGCGGGGAGCTGTTTTTT
CDR3aa: CASSESGTGTGGELFF

d_gene: TRBD1
abundance: NA
v_gene: TRBV9
j_gene: TRBJ2-7
CDR3nt: TGTGCCAGCAGCGTAGCACAGGGGGCGAACGAGCAGTACTTC
CDR3aa: CASSVAQGANEQYF

d_gene: TRBD1
abundance: NA
v_gene: TRBV7-6
j_gene: TRBJ1-1
CDR3nt: TGTGCCAGCAACCCGGACAGGGAAGGTCCAGCTTTCTTT
CDR3aa: CASNPDREGPAFF

d_gene: NA
abundance: NA
v_gene: TRBV7-8
j_gene: TRBJ2-7
CDR3nt: TGTGCCAGCAGCTACGACTATACCTACGAGCAGTACTTC
CDR3aa: CASSYDYTYEQYF

d_gene: TRBD1
abundance: NA
v_gene: TRBV29-1
j_gene: TRBJ1-2
CDR3nt: TGCAGCGTTGAAGTTTTGGGGACAGGGACGCGAGATGGCTACACCTTC
CDR3aa: CSVEVLGTGTRDGYTF

d_gene: NA
abundance: NA
v_gene: TRBV28
j_gene: TRBJ2-1
CDR3nt: TGTGCCAGCAGGTATAGCGGTAATGAGCAGTTCTTC
CDR3aa: CASRYSGNEQFF

d_gene: TRBD1
abundance: NA
v_gene: TRBV9
j_gene: TRBJ1-1
CDR3nt: TGTGCCAGCAGCGAGGGCAACAGGGGCACTGAAGCTTTCTTT
CDR3aa: CASSEGNRGTEAFF

d_gene: NA
abundance: NA
v_gene: TRBV29-1
j_gene: TRBJ2-3
CDR3nt: TGCAGCGCCGGAGGGTCCCTCGGGGATACGCAGTATTTT
CDR3aa: CSAGGSLGDTQYF

d_gene: TRBD2
abundance: NA
v_gene: TRBV10-3
j_gene: TRBJ2-3
CDR3nt: TGTGCCATCAGTACCGGGACTAGCACCACAGATACGCAGTATTTT
CDR3aa: CAISTGTSTTDTQYF